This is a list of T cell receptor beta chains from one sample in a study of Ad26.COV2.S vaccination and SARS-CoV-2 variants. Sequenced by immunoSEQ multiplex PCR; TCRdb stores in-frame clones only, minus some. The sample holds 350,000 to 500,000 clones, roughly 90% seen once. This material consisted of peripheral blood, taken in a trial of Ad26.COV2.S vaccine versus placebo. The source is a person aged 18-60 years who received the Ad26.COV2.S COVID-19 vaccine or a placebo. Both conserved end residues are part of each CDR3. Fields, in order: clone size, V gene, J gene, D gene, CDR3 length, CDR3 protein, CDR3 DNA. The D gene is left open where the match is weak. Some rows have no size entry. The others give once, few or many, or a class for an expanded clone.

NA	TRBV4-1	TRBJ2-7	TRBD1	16	CASSQGGTGFGYEQYF	TGCGCCAGCAGCCAAGGTGGGACAGGGTTCGGCTACGAGCAGTACTTC
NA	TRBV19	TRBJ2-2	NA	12	CASSIGVGELFF	TGTGCCAGTAGTATAGGGGTCGGGGAGCTGTTTTTT
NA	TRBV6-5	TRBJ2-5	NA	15	CASTKNGQDQETQYF	TGTGCCAGCACCAAAAACGGGCAGGACCAAGAGACCCAGTACTTC
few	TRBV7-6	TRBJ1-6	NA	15	CASSLATDYNSPLHF	TGTGCCAGCAGCTTAGCTACGGACTATAATTCACCCCTCCACTTT
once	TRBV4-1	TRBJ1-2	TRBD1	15	CASSQGDRNNYGYTF	TGCGCCAGCAGCCAAGGGGACAGGAACAACTATGGCTACACCTTC
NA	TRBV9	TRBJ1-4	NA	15	CASSVDGTTNEKLFF	TGTGCCAGCAGCGTAGATGGCACAACTAATGAAAAACTGTTTTTT
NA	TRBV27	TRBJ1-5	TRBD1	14	CASSYRGLNQPQHF	TGTGCCAGCAGTTACAGGGGCCTCAATCAGCCCCAGCATTTT
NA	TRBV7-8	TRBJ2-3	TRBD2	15	CASSLSSGRAKTQYF	TGTGCCAGCAGCTTGTCTAGCGGGAGGGCCAAGACGCAGTATTTT
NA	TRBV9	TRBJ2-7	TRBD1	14	CASSPRTGVHEQYF	TGTGCCAGCAGCCCCCGGACAGGGGTCCACGAGCAGTACTTC
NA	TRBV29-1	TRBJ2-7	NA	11	CSVGGSYEQYF	TGCAGCGTTGGGGGCTCCTACGAGCAGTACTTC
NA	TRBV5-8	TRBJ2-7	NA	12	CASSFRLSEQYF	TGTGCCAGCAGCTTTCGTTTAAGCGAGCAGTACTTC
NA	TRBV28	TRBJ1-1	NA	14	CASSYRGARTEAFF	TGTGCCAGCAGTTACCGCGGGGCAAGGACTGAAGCTTTCTTT
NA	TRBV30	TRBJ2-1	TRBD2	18	CASILVGSGTSSYNEQFF	TGTGCCTCGATTCTTGTGGGTAGCGGGACCAGCTCCTACAATGAGCAGTTCTTC
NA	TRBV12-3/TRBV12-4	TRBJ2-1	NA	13	CASSRTGINEQFF	TGTGCCAGCAGTCGTACAGGGATCAATGAGCAGTTCTTC
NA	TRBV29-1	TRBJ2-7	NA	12	CSVDRGGYEQYF	TGCAGCGTTGACAGGGGAGGGTACGAGCAGTACTTC
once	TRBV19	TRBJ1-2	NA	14	CASSILAGDYGYTF	TGTGCCAGTAGTATTCTCGCAGGCGACTATGGCTACACCTTC
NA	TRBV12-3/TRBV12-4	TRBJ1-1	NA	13	CASSLAGPTEAFF	TGTGCCAGCAGTTTAGCTGGGCCCACTGAAGCTTTCTTT
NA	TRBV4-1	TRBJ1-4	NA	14	CASSQAQATEKLFF	TGCGCCAGCAGCCAAGCCCAAGCGACCGAAAAACTGTTTTTT
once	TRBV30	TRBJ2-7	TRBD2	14	CAWMTSGRLYEQYF	TGTGCCTGGATGACTAGCGGGAGACTCTACGAGCAGTACTTC
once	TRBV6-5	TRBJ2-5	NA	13	CASSHRLAETQYF	TGTGCCAGCAGTCACAGGCTAGCGGAGACCCAGTACTTC
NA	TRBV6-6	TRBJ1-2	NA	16	CASSYSLDSPNYGYTF	TGTGCCAGCAGTTACTCACTGGACTCCCCGAACTATGGCTACACCTTC
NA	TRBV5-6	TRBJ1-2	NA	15	CASSFSPGSNYGYTF	TGTGCCAGCAGCTTTTCTCCCGGTTCAAACTATGGCTACACCTTC
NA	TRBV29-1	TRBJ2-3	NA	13	CSVEVSDGGTQYF	TGCAGCGTTGAAGTGTCAGACGGGGGTACGCAGTATTTT
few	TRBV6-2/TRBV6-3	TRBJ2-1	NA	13	CASSPGDGNEQFF	TGTGCCAGCAGCCCAGGGGACGGCAATGAGCAGTTCTTC
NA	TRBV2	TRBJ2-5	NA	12	CASSEAGETQYF	TGTGCCAGCAGTGAAGCTGGAGAGACCCAGTACTTC
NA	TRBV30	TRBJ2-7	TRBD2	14	CAWNREGGTYEQYF	TGTGCCTGGAACCGGGAGGGCGGGACCTACGAGCAGTACTTC
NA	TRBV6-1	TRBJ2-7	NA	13	CASSDTGTYEQYF	TGTGCCAGCAGTGATACGGGGACTTACGAGCAGTACTTC
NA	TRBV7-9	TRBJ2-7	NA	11	CASSLESSVSF	TGTGCCAGCAGCTTAGAGTCTAGCGTGAGCTTC
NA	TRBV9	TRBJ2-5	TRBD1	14	CASSEDREQETQYF	TGTGCCAGCAGCGAGGACAGGGAACAAGAGACCCAGTACTTC
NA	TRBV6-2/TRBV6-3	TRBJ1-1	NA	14	CASSHRALNTEAFF	TGTGCCAGCAGTCACAGGGCTTTGAACACTGAAGCTTTCTTT
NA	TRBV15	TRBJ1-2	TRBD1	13	CATSKGQGTGYTF	TGTGCCACCAGCAAAGGACAGGGTACTGGCTACACCTTC
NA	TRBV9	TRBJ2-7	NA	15	CASSPGSGLTYEQYF	TGTGCCAGCAGCCCGGGATCCGGGCTAACCTACGAGCAGTACTTC
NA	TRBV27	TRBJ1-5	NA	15	CASKVVSVGNQPQHF	TGTGCCAGCAAGGTAGTCTCGGTGGGCAATCAGCCCCAGCATTTT
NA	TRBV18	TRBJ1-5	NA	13	CASTQGINQPQHF	TGTGCCAGCACCCAGGGGATCAATCAGCCCCAGCATTTT
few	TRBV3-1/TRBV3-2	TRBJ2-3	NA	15	CASSAGTSSTDTQYF	TGTGCCAGCAGCGCCGGGACTTCTAGCACAGATACGCAGTATTTT
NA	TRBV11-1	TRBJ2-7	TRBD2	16	CASSSFPAGGPYEQYF	TGTGCCAGCAGCTCTTTTCCAGCGGGAGGGCCCTACGAGCAGTACTTC
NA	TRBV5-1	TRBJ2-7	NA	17	CASSRLSGDADSYEQYF	TGCGCCAGCAGCCGCCTCTCGGGGGACGCCGACTCCTACGAGCAGTACTTC
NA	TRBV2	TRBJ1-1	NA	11	CAVQGNTEAFF	TGTGCCGTACAGGGGAACACTGAAGCTTTCTTT
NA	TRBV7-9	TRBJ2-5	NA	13	CASSWAAQETQYF	TGTGCCAGCAGCTGGGCTGCTCAAGAGACCCAGTACTTC
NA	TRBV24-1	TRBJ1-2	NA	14	CATSDWDLAGGYTF	TGTGCCACCAGTGACTGGGACCTGGCCGGTGGCTACACCTTC
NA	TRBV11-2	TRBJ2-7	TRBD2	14	CASSKRTSPYEQYF	TGTGCCAGCAGCAAACGGACTAGCCCCTACGAGCAGTACTTC
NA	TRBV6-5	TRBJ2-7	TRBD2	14	CASGTSGSSYEQYF	TGTGCCAGCGGGACTAGCGGCAGCTCCTACGAGCAGTACTTC
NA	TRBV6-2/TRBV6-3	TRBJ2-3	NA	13	CASSWRSSDTQYF	TGTGCCAGCAGTTGGAGGTCTTCGGATACGCAGTATTTT
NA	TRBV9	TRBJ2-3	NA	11	CASSTRDTQYF	TGTGCCAGCAGCACACGAGATACGCAGTATTTT
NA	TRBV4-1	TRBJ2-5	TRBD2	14	CASSQGLAFETQYF	TGCGCCAGCAGCCAAGGACTAGCGTTTGAGACCCAGTACTTC
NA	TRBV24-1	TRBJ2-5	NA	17	CATSDFPTGTLQETQYF	TGTGCCACCAGTGATTTCCCGACCGGGACACTTCAAGAGACCCAGTACTTC
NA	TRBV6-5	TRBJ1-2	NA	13	CASRTQNNYGYTF	TGTGCCAGCCGAACCCAGAATAACTATGGCTACACCTTC